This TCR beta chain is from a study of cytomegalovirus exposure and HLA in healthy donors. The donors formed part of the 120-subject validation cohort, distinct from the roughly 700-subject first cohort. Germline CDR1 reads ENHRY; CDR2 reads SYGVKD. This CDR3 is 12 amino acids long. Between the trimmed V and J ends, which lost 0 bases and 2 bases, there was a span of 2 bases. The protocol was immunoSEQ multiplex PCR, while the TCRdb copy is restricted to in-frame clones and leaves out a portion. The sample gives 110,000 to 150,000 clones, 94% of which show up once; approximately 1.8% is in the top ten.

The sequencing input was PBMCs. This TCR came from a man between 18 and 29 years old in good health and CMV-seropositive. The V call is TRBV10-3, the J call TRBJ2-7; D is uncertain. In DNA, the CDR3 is TGTGCCATCAGTGAGTCCACCTACGAGCAGTACTTC. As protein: CAISESTYEQYF.